The next 31 T cell receptor beta chains were all read from a single sample in a study of T cells in Graves' hyperthyroidism and ophthalmopathy. Amplification of TCR beta CDR3 regions was performed using RNA transcripts as template. During a first-round RT-PCR of the TCR CDR3, the HTBI primer set was used. MiXCR was run by TCRdb on the multiplex PCR reads, yielding one entry per CDR3 protein. This sample carries about 300,000 distinct CDR3 sequences, approximately 18% of them seen once, and the ten largest clones take roughly 40%. Sequencing used blood. The receptors were sampled from a man in his forties or fifties with Graves' ophthalmopathy.

This clonotype was counted many times. CDR3 region: CASSLDLAETSYEQYF. CDR3 DNA sequence: TGTGCCAGCAGCTTGGATCTAGCGGAGACCTCCTACGAGCAGTACTTC. The V gene is TRBV5-4, the J gene TRBJ2-7; 7 bases fit TRBD2. The CDR3 is 16 residues long. V dropped 0 bases and J dropped 0; count of bases not matched to a gene: 6. From germline, CDR1 is SGHNT and CDR2 YYREEE (reference sequence). Based on the CDR3 plus reference TRBV5-4 and TRBJ2-7, the full variable domain is ETGVTQSPTHLIKTRGQQVTLRCSSQSGHNTVSWYQQALGQGPQFIFQYYREEENGRGNFPPRFSGLQFPNYSSELNVNALELDDSALYLCASSLDLAETSYEQYFGPGTRLTVT.

V is TRBV4-2 and J is TRBJ1-5, with a possible D match to TRBD1 (6 bases). The length of the CDR3 is 17 residues. CDR1 is LGHNA, CDR2 YNFKEQ, per germline. Trimming removed 1 base at V and 0 bases at J, with 13 bases between. CDR3 sequence reads: CASSQAAGHLSNQPQHF. CDR3 in DNA: TGTGCCAGCAGCCAAGCGGCGGGACATCTTAGCAATCAGCCCCAGCATTTT.

This clonotype was picked up a small number of times. The chain uses TRBV29-1 and TRBJ2-3; a weak D match, TRBD2 (5 bases). CDR1 is SQVTM, CDR2 ANQGSEA, per germline. The germline V and J ends were trimmed by 4 bases and 0 bases, with 14 bases remaining between them. The CDR3 runs to 15 residues. This chain's CDR3 is CSVARAAISTDTQYF. The CDR3 nucleotides are TGCAGCGTTGCAAGAGCGGCTATAAGCACAGATACGCAGTATTTT.

In this sample, this clonotype turned up many times. This sequence joins TRBV18 and TRBJ1-4; 8 bases match TRBD1. The junction had 5 bases not matched to a gene; V was cut back by 3 bases and J by 8 bases. The CDR3 consists of 14 residues. CDR1 is KGHSH and CDR2 is LQKENI in the germline V gene. The chain's CDR3 is CASSPGQGREKLFF. In DNA form, the CDR3 reads TGTGCCAGCTCACCTGGACAGGGTCGGGAAAAACTGTTTTTT.

The gene calls are TRBV4-1 and TRBJ2-7; 10 bases fit TRBD2. This CDR3 spans 15 amino acids. V was clipped by 4 bases and J by 3 bases; unmatched bases: 6. Per germline, CDR1 MGHRA and CDR2 YSYEKL. CDR3 in DNA: TGCGCCAGCAGCCCCGGGACTAGCGACCTCTACGAGCAGTACTTC. This sequence encodes CASSPGTSDLYEQYF.

This clonotype occurred a few times. The chain links TRBV12-3 or TRBV12-4 to TRBJ2-7; a possible D gene is TRBD2 (6 bases). The CDR3 consists of 12 residues. V was trimmed by 6 bases and J by 5 bases, leaving 11 bases between them. CDR3 in amino acids: CASSMTRDEQYF. Written as DNA, the CDR3 is TGTGCCAGCAGCATGACTAGAGACGAGCAGTACTTC.

The V and J genes are TRBV5-1 and TRBJ2-7; D is undetermined. The CDR3 is 12 residues long. In germline, CDR1 is SGHRS, CDR2 YFSETQ. V was shortened by 5 bases and J by 4 bases, with 10 bases between the two germline ends. The CDR3 spells CASSTATYEQYF. DNA for the CDR3: TGCGCCAGCAGTACAGCTACTTACGAGCAGTACTTC. The full variable domain, its missing parts supplied by reference TRBV5-1 and TRBJ2-7, is KAGVTQTPRYLIKTRGQQVTLSCSPISGHRSVSWYQQTPGQGLQFLFEYFSETQRNKGNFPGRFSGRQFSNSRSEMNVSTLELGDSALYLCASSTATYEQYFGPGTRLTVT.

Ten or more counts support this clonotype. This chain joins TRBV28 and TRBJ1-5; possible D gene TRBD1, 6 bases. There are 14 residues in the CDR3. Per germline, CDR1 MDHEN and CDR2 SYDVKM. The V end was cut by 4 bases, the J end by 5 bases, with 12 bases between. The CDR3 DNA is TGTGCCAGCAGTTCACACGACAGGTATCAGCCCCAGCATTTT. Its protein product is CASSSHDRYQPQHF.

This clonotype occurred many times. The CDR3 protein is CASSLDPWAQAHGYTF. CDR3 DNA: TGTGCCAGCAGCTTAGACCCCTGGGCGCAAGCCCATGGCTACACCTTC. V usage is TRBV11-2 and J usage is TRBJ1-2; D unresolved. V was clipped by 0 bases and J by 6 bases, with 17 bases between them. This CDR3 spans 16 amino acids. The germline gives CDR1 SGHAT, CDR2 FQNNGV.

This clonotype was picked up a small number of times. The V gene is TRBV6-1, the J gene TRBJ2-7; 7 positions agree with TRBD2. CDR1 MNHNS and CDR2 SASEGT come from the germline V gene. The CDR3 has 14 residues. Losses at the gene ends were 0 bases for V and 4 bases for J; bases not matched to a gene: 3. This CDR3 reads CASSEAGGRYEQYF. The CDR3 coding sequence is TGTGCCAGCAGTGAAGCGGGAGGGAGGTACGAGCAGTACTTC.

This clonotype showed up many times. This chain uses TRBV6-5 with TRBJ2-1, with 9 bases matching TRBD2. The V gene's germline CDR1 is MNHEY and CDR2 SVGAGI. J gave up 5 bases and V 2 bases, and 4 bases lay outside the gene matches. This CDR3 is built from 15 residues. In DNA, the CDR3 is TGTGCCAGCAGTTACGCGACTAGCGGACACAATGAGCAGTTCTTC. Protein sequence: CASSYATSGHNEQFF.

This clonotype was counted ten times or more. The V gene is TRBV11-3, the J gene TRBJ1-5; D not resolved. The CDR3 extends over 17 amino acids. Germline assignment: CDR1 SGHNT and CDR2 YENEEA. Trimming took 5 bases from V and 4 from J, leaving 21 bases between them. In nucleotides, the CDR3 is TGTGCCAGCAGCCTCCTAACCGGGCAGCAAGGGAATCAGCCCCAGCATTTT. Its translation is CASSLLTGQQGNQPQHF.

This clonotype was seen many times. The rearrangement joins TRBV9 to TRBJ2-1; D not certain. The V end was cut by 3 bases, the J end by 5 bases, with 15 bases between. This CDR3 contains 15 residues. CDR1 is SGDLS, CDR2 YYNGEE, per germline. CDR3 in amino acids: CASSAGTLGNNEQFF. CDR3 sequence (DNA): TGTGCCAGCAGCGCCGGAACTCTTGGTAACAATGAGCAGTTCTTC.

The V gene is TRBV5-1, the J gene TRBJ2-5, with 7 nucleotides matching TRBD1. The germline V gene encodes CDR1 SGHRS and CDR2 YFSETQ. The CDR3 is made up of 14 amino acids. Trimming removed 0 bases from V and 5 bases from J; junction bases left unmatched: 4. The CDR3 sequence: CASSLGTGRETQYF. CDR3 bases: TGCGCCAGCAGCTTGGGGACAGGCAGGGAGACCCAGTACTTC.

This chain links TRBV6-2 or TRBV6-3 with TRBJ2-7, with TRBD2 identical over 7 bases. Germline V gene sequence: CDR1 MNHEY, CDR2 SVGEGT. V shed 3 bases, J shed 3 bases, and the junction held 5 bases outside the gene matches. This CDR3 is 14 amino acids long. The CDR3 DNA sequence: TGTGCCAGCAGTTATACGGGAGGTGGCTACGAGCAGTACTTC. Translated, it gives CASSYTGGGYEQYF.

This clonotype was observed a few times. The rearrangement uses TRBV7-2 and TRBJ1-4; TRBD1 matches 10 bases. The CDR3 loop spans 16 amino acids. In germline, CDR1 is SGHTA, CDR2 FQGNSA. Trimming removed 5 bases from V and 7 bases from J; junction bases left unmatched: 10. CDR3 protein: CASSPSPTGGGEKLFF. CDR3 sequence (DNA): TGTGCCAGCAGCCCAAGCCCGACAGGGGGCGGTGAAAAACTGTTTTTT.

The chain links TRBV27 to TRBJ1-6; D is unclear. The length of the CDR3 is 15 residues. Germline V gene sequence: CDR1 MNHEY, CDR2 SMNVEV (reference sequence). V was shortened by 2 bases and J by 5 bases, with 10 bases between the two germline ends. The CDR3 loop is CASSLMAADNSPLHF. The DNA for the CDR3 is TGTGCCAGCAGTTTAATGGCGGCCGATAATTCACCCCTCCACTTT.

Ten or more counts support this clonotype. The chain uses TRBV2 and TRBJ2-3, with 9 bases lining up with TRBD2. This CDR3 comprises 16 residues. The germline CDR1 and CDR2 sequences are SNHLY and FYNNEI. With V trimmed by 2 bases and J by 0 bases, 3 bases remained unmatched. CDR3 nucleotide sequence: TGTGCCAGCAGTGAAATAGCGGGGGCTAGCACAGATACGCAGTATTTT. Protein: CASSEIAGASTDTQYF.

This clonotype was found many times. The genes are TRBV13 and TRBJ2-1, with D perhaps matching TRBD1 or TRBD2 (5 bases each). Trimming left V 8 bases short and J 0 bases short, with 14 bases between. The CDR3 runs to 15 residues. Per germline, CDR1 PRHDT and CDR2 FYEKMQ (reference sequence). The CDR3 DNA is TGTGCCAGCCGCCCGGGGCCACACTCCTACAATGAGCAGTTCTTC. This codes for CASRPGPHSYNEQFF.

In its sample, this clonotype was seen a few times. The V call is TRBV6-2 or TRBV6-3, the J call TRBJ2-3; no clear D gene. The CDR3 consists of 15 residues. Germline-derived CDR1 and CDR2 are MNHEY and SVGEGT. V was shortened by 5 bases and J by 1 base, with 13 bases between the two germline ends. CDR3 bases: TGTGCCAGCAGTCCGCAAACGGGTGGCACAGATACGCAGTATTTT. Translation gives CASSPQTGGTDTQYF.

This clonotype occurred once. The chain recombines TRBV12-3 or TRBV12-4 with TRBJ1-4; a possible D gene is TRBD1 (5 bases). The CDR3 consists of 13 residues. Trimming stripped 5 bases from V and 8 bases from J, with 12 bases between. CDR3 region: CASSDRWGEKLFF. The CDR3 DNA is TGTGCCAGCAGTGACCGTTGGGGGGAAAAACTGTTTTTT.

This clonotype was detected many times. V usage is TRBV24-1 and J usage is TRBJ1-1; 8 bases fit TRBD1. Germline CDR1 KGHDR, CDR2 SFDVKD. V trimming: 5 bases; J trimming: 2 bases; junction bases outside the gene matches: 3. The CDR3 is 14 amino acids. CDR3 protein: CATSVGQGNTEAFF. As DNA, the CDR3 is TGTGCCACCAGTGTAGGACAGGGTAACACTGAAGCTTTCTTT.

The J gene is TRBJ2-5, the V gene TRBV9; 7 positions agree with TRBD2. The CDR3 sequence is 17 residues long. Trimming removed 4 bases from V and 5 bases from J; junction bases left unmatched: 17. The germline gives CDR1 SGDLS, CDR2 YYNGEE. CDR3 sequence (DNA): TGTGCCAGCAGCCCAGCGGCTAGCGGCCCTATAAGGGAGACCCAGTACTTC. This gives the protein CASSPAASGPIRETQYF.

This clonotype was counted many times. The J gene is TRBJ2-7, the V gene TRBV28; the match to TRBD2 covers 11 bases. CDR3 length equals 15 residues. V gave up 6 bases and J gave up 0 bases; unmatched junction bases: 4. The germline gives CDR1 MDHEN, CDR2 SYDVKM. CDR3 sequence: CASRTSGASSYEQYF. In DNA form, the CDR3 reads TGTGCCAGCAGGACTAGCGGGGCCAGCTCCTACGAGCAGTACTTC.

The gene calls are TRBV24-1 and TRBJ2-1; D is unresolved. The V end was cut by 2 bases, the J end by 5 bases, with 9 bases between. The CDR3 runs 14 residues. The germline CDR1 and CDR2 sequences are KGHDR and SFDVKD. The CDR3 reads CATSDYDEHNEQFF. The CDR3 coding sequence is TGTGCCACCAGTGATTACGACGAGCACAATGAGCAGTTCTTC.

This clonotype has a handful of counts. The J gene is TRBJ2-1, the V gene TRBV9; 7 bases fit TRBD1. V was clipped by 4 bases and J by 6 bases; unmatched bases: 7. The germline CDR1 and CDR2 sequences are SGDLS and YYNGEE. This CDR3 is 14 amino acids long. The CDR3, as DNA: TGTGCCAGCAGCCCTATAAGGGGGCGCAATGAGCAGTTCTTC. The encoded protein is CASSPIRGRNEQFF.

Only a few counts were recorded for this clonotype. The chain employs TRBV27 and TRBJ2-7; 10 bases map to TRBD2. CDR3 size: 14 residues. Per germline, CDR1 MNHEY and CDR2 SMNVEV (reference sequence). Trimming took 7 bases from V and 0 from J; bases not matched to a gene: 3. This CDR3 is CASIIAGGSYEQYF. CDR3 nucleotide sequence: TGTGCCAGCATTATAGCGGGAGGCTCCTACGAGCAGTACTTC.

At least ten counts were recorded for this clonotype. The CDR3 loop is CATSRGLAGSYEQYF. Written as DNA, the CDR3 is TGTGCCACCAGCAGAGGGCTAGCGGGTTCCTACGAGCAGTACTTC. The J gene is TRBJ2-7, the V gene TRBV15, with 8 bases identical to TRBD2. With 1 base clipped from V and 1 base from J, the junction kept 3 bases outside the gene matches. The germline V gene has CDR1 LNHNV and CDR2 YYDKDF (reference sequence). The CDR3 sequence is 15 residues long.

This clonotype was found a few times. The chain uses TRBV6-4 and TRBJ2-3, with TRBD2 identical over 8 bases. Per the germline V gene, CDR1 is MRHNA and CDR2 is SNTAGT. Trimming at V came to 2 bases and at J to 2 bases, leaving 3 bases not matched to a gene. The CDR3 totals 15 residues. The DNA for the CDR3 is TGTGCCAGCAGTGACGAAGCGGGGGCCACAGATACGCAGTATTTT. This gives the protein CASSDEAGATDTQYF.

This clonotype occurred many times. The gene calls are TRBV2 and TRBJ1-2; a possible D gene is TRBD1 (6 bases). Deletions cut 6 bases from V and 1 base from J, with 30 bases between. Germline V gene data show CDR1 as SNHLY and CDR2 as FYNNEI. The CDR3 extends over 20 amino acids. CDR3 sequence (DNA): TGTGCCAGCAGCGACTGGGAAGTCGAGACAGGTGCGGGGCTTAACTATGGCTACACCTTC. Translation gives CASSDWEVETGAGLNYGYTF.

This clonotype turned up a few times. This rearrangement joins TRBV2 to TRBJ1-4; tentatively, D is TRBD1 (6 bases). The ends were cut back, 5 bases at V and 7 bases at J, with 17 bases in the middle. CDR3 length: 15 amino acids. Germline CDR1 is SNHLY and CDR2 is FYNNEI. The CDR3 DNA is TGTGCCAGCAGTCCCACACGGGGGGCGAGTGAAAAACTGTTTTTT. Translated: CASSPTRGASEKLFF.